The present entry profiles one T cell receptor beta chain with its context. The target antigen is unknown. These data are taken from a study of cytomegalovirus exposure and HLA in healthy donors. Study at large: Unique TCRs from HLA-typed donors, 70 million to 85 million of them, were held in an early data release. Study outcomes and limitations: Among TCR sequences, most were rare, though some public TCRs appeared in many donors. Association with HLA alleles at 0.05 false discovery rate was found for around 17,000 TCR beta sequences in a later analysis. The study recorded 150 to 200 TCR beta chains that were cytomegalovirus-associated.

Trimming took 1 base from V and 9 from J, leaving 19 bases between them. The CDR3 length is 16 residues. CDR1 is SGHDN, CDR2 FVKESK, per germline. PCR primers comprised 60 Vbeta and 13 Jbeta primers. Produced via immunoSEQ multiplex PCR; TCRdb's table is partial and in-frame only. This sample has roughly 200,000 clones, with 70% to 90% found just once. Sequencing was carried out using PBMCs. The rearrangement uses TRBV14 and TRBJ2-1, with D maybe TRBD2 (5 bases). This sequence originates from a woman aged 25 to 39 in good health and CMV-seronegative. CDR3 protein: CASSQAGYGRSTEQFF. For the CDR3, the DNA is TGTGCCAGCAGCCAAGCGGGGTACGGCCGTTCGACTGAGCAGTTCTTC.